This T cell receptor (beta chain) originates from a study of CD8 T cells in ankylosing spondylitis. The CDR3 runs to 17 residues. The V gene's germline CDR1 is DFQATT and CDR2 SNEGSKA (reference sequence). The V gene end was trimmed by 2 bases and the J gene end by 5 bases; junction bases not matched to a gene: 12. In TCRdb, the 5' RACE reads were re-called with MiXCR into one record per CDR3 protein. The sample has 450,000 to 550,000 distinct CDR3 sequences; approximately 5% are singletons. General study findings and limits: Roughly eight highly homologous variants made up a TCR beta motif that seemed to typify ankylosing spondylitis blood. Disease-associated clones were CD8+ and fairly uncommon in peripheral blood. In synovial fluid and blood from reactive arthritis, some motif variants were previously reported.

This clonotype came up many times. No antigen is known for it. The receptor comes from a male donor with ankylosing spondylitis. The material sequenced was blood, either unsorted or a sorted T cell fraction (not recorded which). The J gene is TRBJ2-2, the V gene TRBV20-1, with 9 bases fitting TRBD2. The CDR3 DNA sequence: TGCAGTGCTAGATTTCTAGCGGGGCCGGGGGGAACCGGGGAGCTGTTTTTT. It translates to CSARFLAGPGGTGELFF.